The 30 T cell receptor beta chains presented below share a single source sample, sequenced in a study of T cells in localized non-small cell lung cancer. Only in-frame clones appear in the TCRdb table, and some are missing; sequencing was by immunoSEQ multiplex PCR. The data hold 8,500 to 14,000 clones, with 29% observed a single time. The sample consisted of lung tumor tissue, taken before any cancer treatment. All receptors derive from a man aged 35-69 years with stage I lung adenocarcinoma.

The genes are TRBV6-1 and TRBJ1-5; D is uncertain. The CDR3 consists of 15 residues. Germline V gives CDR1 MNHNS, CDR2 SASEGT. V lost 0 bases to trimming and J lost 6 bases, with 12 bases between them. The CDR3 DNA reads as TGTGCCAGCAGTGAAGCTGAGACGGCCGGTCAGCCCCAGCATTTT. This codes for CASSEAETAGQPQHF.

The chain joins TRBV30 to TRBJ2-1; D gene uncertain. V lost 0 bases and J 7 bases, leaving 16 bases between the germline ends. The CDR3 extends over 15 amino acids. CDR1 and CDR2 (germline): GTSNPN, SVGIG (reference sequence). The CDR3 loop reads CAWSVGPRSTNEQFF. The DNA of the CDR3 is TGTGCCTGGAGTGTAGGGCCTCGCTCTACAAATGAGCAGTTCTTC.

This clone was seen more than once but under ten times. The CDR3 loop is CASTRRGADEQFF. In nucleotides, the CDR3 is TGTGCCAGCACCAGGCGAGGCGCGGATGAGCAGTTCTTC. The chain has TRBV19 and TRBJ2-1; D uncertain. The V end lost 9 bases, the J end lost 8 bases, and 17 bases lay between the germline ends. The germline gives CDR1 LNHDA, CDR2 SQIVND (reference sequence). The CDR3 runs 13 residues.

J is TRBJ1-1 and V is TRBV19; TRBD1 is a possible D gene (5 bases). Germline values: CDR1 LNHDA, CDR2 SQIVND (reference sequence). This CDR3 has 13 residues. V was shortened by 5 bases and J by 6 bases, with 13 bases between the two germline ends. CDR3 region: CASSGAGQSEAFF. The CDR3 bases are TGTGCCAGTAGTGGGGCCGGACAATCTGAAGCTTTCTTT.

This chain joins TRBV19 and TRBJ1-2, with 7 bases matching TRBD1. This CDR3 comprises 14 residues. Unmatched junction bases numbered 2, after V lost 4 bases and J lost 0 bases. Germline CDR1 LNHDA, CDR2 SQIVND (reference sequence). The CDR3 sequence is CASSRDRANYGYTF. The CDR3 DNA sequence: TGTGCCAGTAGTAGGGACAGAGCTAACTATGGCTACACCTTC.

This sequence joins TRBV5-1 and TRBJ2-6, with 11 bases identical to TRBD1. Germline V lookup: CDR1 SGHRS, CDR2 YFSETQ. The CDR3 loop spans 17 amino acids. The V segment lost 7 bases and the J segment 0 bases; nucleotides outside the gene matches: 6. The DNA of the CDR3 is TGCGCCAGCCATCGGGACAGGGGGAGCTCTGGGGCCAACGTCCTGACTTTC. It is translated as CASHRDRGSSGANVLTF.

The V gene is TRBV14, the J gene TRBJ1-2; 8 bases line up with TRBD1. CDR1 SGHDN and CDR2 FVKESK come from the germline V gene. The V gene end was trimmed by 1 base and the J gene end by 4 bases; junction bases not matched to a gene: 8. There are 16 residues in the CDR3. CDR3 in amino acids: CASSQVGQGASYGYTF. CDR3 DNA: TGTGCCAGCAGCCAAGTGGGCCAGGGGGCGAGCTATGGCTACACCTTC. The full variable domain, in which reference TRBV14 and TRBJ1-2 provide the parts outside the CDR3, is EAGVTQFPSHSVIEKGQTVTLRCDPISGHDNLYWYRRVMGKEIKFLLHFVKESKQDESGMPNNRFLAERTGGTYSTLKVQPAELEDSGVYFCASSQVGQGASYGYTFGSGTRLTVV.

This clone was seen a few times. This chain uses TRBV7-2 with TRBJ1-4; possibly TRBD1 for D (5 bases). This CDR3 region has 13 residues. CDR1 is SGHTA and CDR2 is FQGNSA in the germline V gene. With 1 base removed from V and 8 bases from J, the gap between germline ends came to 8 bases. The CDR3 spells CASSLGQLEKLFF. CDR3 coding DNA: TGTGCCAGCAGCTTAGGACAGTTGGAAAAACTGTTTTTT.

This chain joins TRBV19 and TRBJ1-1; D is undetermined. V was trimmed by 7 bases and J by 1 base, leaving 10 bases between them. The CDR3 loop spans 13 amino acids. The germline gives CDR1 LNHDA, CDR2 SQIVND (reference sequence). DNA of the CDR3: TGTGCCAGTAAACTAAGGAGGAACACTGAAGCTTTCTTT. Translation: CASKLRRNTEAFF. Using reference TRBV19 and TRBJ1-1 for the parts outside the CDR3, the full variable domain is DGGITQSPKYLFRKEGQNVTLSCEQNLNHDAMYWYRQDPGQGLRLIYYSQIVNDFQKGDIAEGYSVSREKKESFPLTVTSAQKNPTAFYLCASKLRRNTEAFFGQGTRLTVV.

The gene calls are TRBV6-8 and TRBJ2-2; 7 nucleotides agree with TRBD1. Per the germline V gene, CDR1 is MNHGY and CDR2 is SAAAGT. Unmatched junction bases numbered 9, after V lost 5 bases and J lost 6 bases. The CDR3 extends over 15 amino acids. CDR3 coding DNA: TGTGCCAGCAGTCAACCCGGACAGGCGGCCGGGGAGCTGTTTTTT. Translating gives CASSQPGQAAGELFF.

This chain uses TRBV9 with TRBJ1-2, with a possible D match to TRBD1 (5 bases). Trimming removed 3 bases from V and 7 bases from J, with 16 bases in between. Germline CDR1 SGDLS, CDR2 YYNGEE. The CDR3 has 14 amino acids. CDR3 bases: TGTGCCAGCAGCGGCCGGGACGGATTTATTGGCTACACCTTC. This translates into CASSGRDGFIGYTF.

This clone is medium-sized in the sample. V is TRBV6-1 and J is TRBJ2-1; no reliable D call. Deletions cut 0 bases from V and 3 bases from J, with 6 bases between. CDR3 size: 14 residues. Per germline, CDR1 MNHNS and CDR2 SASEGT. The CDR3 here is CASSEAGDYNEQFF. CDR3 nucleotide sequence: TGTGCCAGCAGTGAAGCGGGCGACTACAATGAGCAGTTCTTC.

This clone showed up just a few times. The CDR3 coding sequence is TGTGCCAGCAGTGACAGGGGGTTCGCCTCGAGCTCCTATAATTCACCCCTCCACTTT. Its translation is CASSDRGFASSSYNSPLHF. The chain recombines TRBV6-8 with TRBJ1-6; 9 positions match TRBD1. The CDR3 spans 19 residues. J gave up 0 bases and V 5 bases, and 11 bases lay outside the gene matches. The V gene's germline CDR1 is MNHGY and CDR2 SAAAGT.

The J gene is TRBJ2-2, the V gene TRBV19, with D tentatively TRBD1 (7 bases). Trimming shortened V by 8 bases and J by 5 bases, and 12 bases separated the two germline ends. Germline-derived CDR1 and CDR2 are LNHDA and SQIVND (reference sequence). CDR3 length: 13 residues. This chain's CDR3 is CASRAGGTGELFF. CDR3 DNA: TGTGCCAGTCGCGCAGGGGGGACCGGGGAGCTGTTTTTT.

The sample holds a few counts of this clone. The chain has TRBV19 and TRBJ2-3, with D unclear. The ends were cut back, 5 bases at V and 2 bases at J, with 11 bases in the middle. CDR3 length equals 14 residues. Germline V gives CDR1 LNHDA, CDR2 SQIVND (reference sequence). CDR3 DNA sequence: TGTGCCAGTAGTGTTGGACCCATCACAGATACGCAGTATTTT. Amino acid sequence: CASSVGPITDTQYF.

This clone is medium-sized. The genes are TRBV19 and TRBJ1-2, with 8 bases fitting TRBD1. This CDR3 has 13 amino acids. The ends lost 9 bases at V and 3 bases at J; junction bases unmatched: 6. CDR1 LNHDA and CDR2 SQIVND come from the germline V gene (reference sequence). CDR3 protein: CASQGQGHYGYTF. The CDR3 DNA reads TGTGCCAGCCAAGGACAGGGTCACTATGGCTACACCTTC. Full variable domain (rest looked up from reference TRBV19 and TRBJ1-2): DGGITQSPKYLFRKEGQNVTLSCEQNLNHDAMYWYRQDPGQGLRLIYYSQIVNDFQKGDIAEGYSVSREKKESFPLTVTSAQKNPTAFYLCASQGQGHYGYTFGSGTRLTVV.

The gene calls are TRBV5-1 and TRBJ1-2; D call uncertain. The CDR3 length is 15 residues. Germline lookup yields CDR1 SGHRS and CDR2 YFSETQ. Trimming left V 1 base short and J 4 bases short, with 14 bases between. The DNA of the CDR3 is TGCGCCAGCAGCTTGTCGGGTCAGATCTTCTATGGCTACACCTTC. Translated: CASSLSGQIFYGYTF. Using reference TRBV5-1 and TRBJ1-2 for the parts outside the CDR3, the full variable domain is KAGVTQTPRYLIKTRGQQVTLSCSPISGHRSVSWYQQTPGQGLQFLFEYFSETQRNKGNFPGRFSGRQFSNSRSEMNVSTLELGDSALYLCASSLSGQIFYGYTFGSGTRLTVV.

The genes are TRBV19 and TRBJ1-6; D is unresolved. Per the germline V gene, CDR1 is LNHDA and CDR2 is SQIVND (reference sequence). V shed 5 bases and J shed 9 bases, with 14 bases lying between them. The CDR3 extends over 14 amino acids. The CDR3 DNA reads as TGTGCCAGTAGTTTAAAAAATCCGAGTTCACCCCTCCACTTT. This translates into CASSLKNPSSPLHF.

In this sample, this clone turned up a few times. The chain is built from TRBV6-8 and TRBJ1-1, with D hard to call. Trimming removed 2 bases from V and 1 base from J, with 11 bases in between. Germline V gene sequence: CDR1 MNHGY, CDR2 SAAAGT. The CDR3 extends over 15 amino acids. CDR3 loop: CASSYPAEENTEAFF. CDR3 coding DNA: TGTGCCAGCAGTTACCCGGCAGAAGAGAACACTGAAGCTTTCTTT.

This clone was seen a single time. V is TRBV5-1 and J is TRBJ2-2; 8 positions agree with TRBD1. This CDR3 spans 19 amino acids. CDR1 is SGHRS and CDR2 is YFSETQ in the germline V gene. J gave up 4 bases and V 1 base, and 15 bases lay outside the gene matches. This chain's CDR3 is CASSLQTGAGLMGTGELFF. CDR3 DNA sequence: TGCGCCAGCAGCTTGCAGACAGGGGCCGGTCTTATGGGCACCGGGGAGCTGTTTTTT.

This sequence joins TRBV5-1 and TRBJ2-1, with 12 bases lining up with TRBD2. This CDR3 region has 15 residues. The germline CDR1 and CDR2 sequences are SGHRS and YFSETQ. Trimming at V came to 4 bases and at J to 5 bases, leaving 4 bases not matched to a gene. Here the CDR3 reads CASSRRTSGDNEQFF. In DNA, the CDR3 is TGCGCCAGCAGCAGACGGACTAGCGGGGACAATGAGCAGTTCTTC.

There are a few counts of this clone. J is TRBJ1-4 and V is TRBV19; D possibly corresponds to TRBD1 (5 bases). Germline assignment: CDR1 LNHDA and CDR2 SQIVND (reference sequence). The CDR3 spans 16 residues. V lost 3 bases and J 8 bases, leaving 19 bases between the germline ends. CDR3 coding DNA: TGTGCCAGTAGTATCGCGAAGTCGTCAGGGAGCGAAAAACTGTTTTTT. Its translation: CASSIAKSSGSEKLFF.

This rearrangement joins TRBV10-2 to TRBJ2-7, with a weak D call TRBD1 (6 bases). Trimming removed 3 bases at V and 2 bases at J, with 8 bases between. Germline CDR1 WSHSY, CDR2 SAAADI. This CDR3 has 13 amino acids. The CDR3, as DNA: TGCGCCAGCAGTGAAGGACAGACCTACGAGCAGTACTTC. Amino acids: CASSEGQTYEQYF.

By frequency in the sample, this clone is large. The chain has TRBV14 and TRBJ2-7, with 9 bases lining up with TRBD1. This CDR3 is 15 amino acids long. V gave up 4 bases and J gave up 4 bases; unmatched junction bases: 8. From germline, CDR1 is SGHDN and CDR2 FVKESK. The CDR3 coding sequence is TGTGCCAGCAGCCCTCAAGCGGGACAGGGTTACGAGCAGTACTTC. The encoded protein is CASSPQAGQGYEQYF.

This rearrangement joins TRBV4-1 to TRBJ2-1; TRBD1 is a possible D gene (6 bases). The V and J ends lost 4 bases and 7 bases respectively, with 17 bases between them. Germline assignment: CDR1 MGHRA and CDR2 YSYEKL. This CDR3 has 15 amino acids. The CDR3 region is CASSPAPGTRNEQFF. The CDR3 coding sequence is TGCGCCAGCAGCCCCGCCCCCGGGACACGTAATGAGCAGTTCTTC.

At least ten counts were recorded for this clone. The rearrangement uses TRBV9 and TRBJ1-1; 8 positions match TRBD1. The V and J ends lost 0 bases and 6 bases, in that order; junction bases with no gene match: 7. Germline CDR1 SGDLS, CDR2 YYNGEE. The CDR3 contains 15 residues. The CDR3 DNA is TGTGCCAGCAGCGTAGGGGGCAGGGGGCCGGCTGAAGCTTTCTTT. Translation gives CASSVGGRGPAEAFF. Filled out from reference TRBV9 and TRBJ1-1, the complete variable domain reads DSGVTQTPKHLITATGQRVTLRCSPRSGDLSVYWYQQSLDQGLQFLIQYYNGEERAKGNILERFSAQQFPDLHSELNLSSLELGDSALYFCASSVGGRGPAEAFFGQGTRLTVV.

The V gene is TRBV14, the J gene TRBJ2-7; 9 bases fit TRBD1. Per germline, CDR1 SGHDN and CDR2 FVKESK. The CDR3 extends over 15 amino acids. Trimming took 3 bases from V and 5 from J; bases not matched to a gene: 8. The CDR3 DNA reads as TGTGCCAGCAGCCACCCGACAGGGGGGCAGAACGAGCAGTACTTC. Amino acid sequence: CASSHPTGGQNEQYF.

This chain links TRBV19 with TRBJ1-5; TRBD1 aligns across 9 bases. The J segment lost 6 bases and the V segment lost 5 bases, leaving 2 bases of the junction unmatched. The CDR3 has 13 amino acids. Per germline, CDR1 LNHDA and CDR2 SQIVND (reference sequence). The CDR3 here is CASSGTGLQPQHF. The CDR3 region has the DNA TGTGCCAGTAGTGGGACAGGGCTTCAGCCCCAGCATTTT.

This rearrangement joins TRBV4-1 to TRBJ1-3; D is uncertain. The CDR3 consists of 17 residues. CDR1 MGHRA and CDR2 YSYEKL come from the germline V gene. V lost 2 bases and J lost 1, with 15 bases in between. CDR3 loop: CASSQSGLGSSGNTIYF. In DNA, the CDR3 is TGCGCCAGCAGCCAAAGTGGCCTAGGTTCGTCTGGAAACACCATATATTTT.

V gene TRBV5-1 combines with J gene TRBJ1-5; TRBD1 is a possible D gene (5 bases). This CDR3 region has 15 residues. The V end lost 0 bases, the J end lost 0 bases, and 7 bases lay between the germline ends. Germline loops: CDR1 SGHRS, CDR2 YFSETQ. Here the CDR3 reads CASSLGGNSNQPQHF. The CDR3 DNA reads TGCGCCAGCAGCTTGGGGGGGAATAGCAATCAGCCCCAGCATTTT.